This T cell receptor (beta chain) is from a study of blood T cell repertoires in COVID-19. Background on the study: PBMCs, B-cell-depleted T cells, or T cells provided the cDNA or gDNA that made up the material.

Under the authors' procedure: The authors estimated nucleated cell counts from reference gene primer amplification. This table comes from immunoSEQ multiplex PCR, and its TCRdb copy is limited to in-frame clones, with some not included. That table is the source of V, J and clone size, and D and trimming were worked out from the DNA. The table shows fewer than 700,000 clones, with roughly 89% occurring only once. This clone showed up just a few times. The Seattle patients joined while their infection was active and were tracked longitudinally afterward. The CDR3 sequence is 18 residues long. Sequencing was performed on peripheral blood. This chain joins TRBV7-5 and TRBJ2-1; TRBD2 is the table's D call, not checked against the DNA. TRBV7-5 is termed a pseudogene. The origin of this receptor is a woman aged 45-60 years with COVID-19, enrolled during active disease. CDR3 protein: CARIWGTSGGEAYNEQFF. CDR3 DNA sequence: TGTGCCAGAATCTGGGGGACTAGCGGGGGAGAAGCCTACAATGAGCAGTTCTTC.